This T cell receptor beta chain was sequenced for a study of cytomegalovirus exposure and HLA in healthy donors. The assay was immunoSEQ multiplex PCR, and TCRdb's table has in-frame clones only and misses some. The sample carries tens of thousands of clones, 89% recorded once. This CDR3 is 14 amino acids long. With 6 bases clipped from V and 1 base from J, the junction kept 4 bases outside the gene matches. Germline V gives CDR1 SGHTA, CDR2 FQGNSA. This chain links TRBV7-2 with TRBJ2-5; 8 positions agree with TRBD1. Input material: PBMCs. This TCR was sampled from a woman between 18 and 30 years old in good health and CMV-seronegative. The CDR3 DNA sequence: TGTGCCAGCAGTCGACAGGGGATCCAAGAGACCCAGTACTTC. It codes for CASSRQGIQETQYF. Based on the CDR3 plus reference TRBV7-2 and TRBJ2-5, the full variable domain is GAGVSQSPSNKVTEKGKDVELRCDPISGHTALYWYRQSLGQGLEFLIYFQGNSAPDKSGLPSDRFSAERTGGSVSTLTIQRTQQEDSAVYLCASSRQGIQETQYFGPGTRLLVL.